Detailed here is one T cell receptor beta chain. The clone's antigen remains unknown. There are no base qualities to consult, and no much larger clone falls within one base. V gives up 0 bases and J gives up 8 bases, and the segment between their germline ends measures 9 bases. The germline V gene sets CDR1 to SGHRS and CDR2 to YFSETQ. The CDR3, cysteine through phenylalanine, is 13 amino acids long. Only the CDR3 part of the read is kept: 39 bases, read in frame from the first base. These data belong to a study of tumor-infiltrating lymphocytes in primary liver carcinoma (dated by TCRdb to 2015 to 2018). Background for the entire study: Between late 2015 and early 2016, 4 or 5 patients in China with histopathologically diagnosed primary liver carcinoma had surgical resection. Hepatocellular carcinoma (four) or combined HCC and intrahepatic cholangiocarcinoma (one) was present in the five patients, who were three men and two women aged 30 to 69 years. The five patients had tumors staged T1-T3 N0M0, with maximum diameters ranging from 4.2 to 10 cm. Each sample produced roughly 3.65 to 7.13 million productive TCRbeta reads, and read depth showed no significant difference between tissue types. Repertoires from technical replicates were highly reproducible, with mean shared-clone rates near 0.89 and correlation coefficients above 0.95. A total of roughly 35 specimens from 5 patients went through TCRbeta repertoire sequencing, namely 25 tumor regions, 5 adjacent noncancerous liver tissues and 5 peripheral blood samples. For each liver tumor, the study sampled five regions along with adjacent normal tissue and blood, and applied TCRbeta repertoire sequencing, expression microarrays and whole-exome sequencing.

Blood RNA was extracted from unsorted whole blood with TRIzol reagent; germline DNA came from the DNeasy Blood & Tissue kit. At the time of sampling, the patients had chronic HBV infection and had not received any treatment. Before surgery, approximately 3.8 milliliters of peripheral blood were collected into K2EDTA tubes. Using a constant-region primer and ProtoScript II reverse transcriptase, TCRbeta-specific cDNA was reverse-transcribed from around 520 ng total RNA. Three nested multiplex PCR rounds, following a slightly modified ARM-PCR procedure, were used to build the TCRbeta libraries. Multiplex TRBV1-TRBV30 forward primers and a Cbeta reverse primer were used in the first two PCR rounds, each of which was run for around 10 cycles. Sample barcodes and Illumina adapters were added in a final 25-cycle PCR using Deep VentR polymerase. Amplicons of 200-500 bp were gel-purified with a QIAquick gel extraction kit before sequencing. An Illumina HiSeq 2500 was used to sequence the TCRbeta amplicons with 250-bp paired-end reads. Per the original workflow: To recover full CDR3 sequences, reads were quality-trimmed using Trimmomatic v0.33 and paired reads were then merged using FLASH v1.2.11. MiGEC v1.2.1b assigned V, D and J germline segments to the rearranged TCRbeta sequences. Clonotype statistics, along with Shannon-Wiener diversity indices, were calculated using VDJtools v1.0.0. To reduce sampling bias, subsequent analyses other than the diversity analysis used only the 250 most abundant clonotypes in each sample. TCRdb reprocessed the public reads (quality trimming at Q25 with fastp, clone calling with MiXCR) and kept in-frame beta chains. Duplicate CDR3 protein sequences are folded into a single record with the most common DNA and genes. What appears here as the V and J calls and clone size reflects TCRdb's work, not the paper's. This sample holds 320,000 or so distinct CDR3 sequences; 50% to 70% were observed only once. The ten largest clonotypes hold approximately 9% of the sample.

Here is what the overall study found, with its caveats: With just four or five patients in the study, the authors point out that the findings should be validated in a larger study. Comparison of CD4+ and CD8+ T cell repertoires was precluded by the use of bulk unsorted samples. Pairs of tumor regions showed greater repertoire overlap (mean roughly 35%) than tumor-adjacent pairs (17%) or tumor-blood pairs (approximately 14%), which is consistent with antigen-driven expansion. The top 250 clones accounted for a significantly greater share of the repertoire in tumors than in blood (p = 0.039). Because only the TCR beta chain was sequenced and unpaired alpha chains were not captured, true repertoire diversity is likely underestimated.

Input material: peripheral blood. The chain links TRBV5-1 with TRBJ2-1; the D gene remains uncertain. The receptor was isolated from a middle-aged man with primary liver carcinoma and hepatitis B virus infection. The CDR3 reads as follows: CASSLADGYEQFF. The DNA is TGCGCCAGCAGCTTGGCAGACGGCTATGAGCAGTTCTTC. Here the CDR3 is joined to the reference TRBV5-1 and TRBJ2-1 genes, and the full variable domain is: KAGVTQTPRYLIKTRGQQVTLSCSPISGHRSVSWYQQTPGQGLQFLFEYFSETQRNKGNFPGRFSGRQFSNSRSEMNVSTLELGDSALYLCASSLADGYEQFFGPGTRLTVL.